The 16 T cell receptor beta chains presented below share a single source sample, sequenced in a study of blood T cell repertoires in COVID-19. Using immunoSEQ multiplex PCR, the repertoire was profiled, and TCRdb retains in-frame clones only, with some absent. This sample yields roughly 250,000 clones, of which around 87% are seen a single time; approximately 2.3% belongs to the top ten. Sequencing input: peripheral blood. These TCRs come from a woman between 45 and 60 years old with acute or convalescent COVID-19.

The table lists this clone with a count of one. The V gene is TRBV2, the J gene TRBJ1-5, with D tentatively TRBD1 (5 bases). The CDR3 length is 17 residues. V was cut by 0 bases and J by 3 bases, with 15 bases left in between. Germline-derived CDR1 and CDR2 are SNHLY and FYNNEI. As DNA, the CDR3 is TGTGCCAGCAGTGAAGCGCTGGGGGGGAACTACAATCAGCCCCAGCATTTT. Translated: CASSEALGGNYNQPQHF.

The CDR3 sequence is CASSIPRAEKLFF. Written as DNA, the CDR3 is TGTGCCAGTAGTATCCCCAGGGCAGAAAAACTGTTTTTT. V and J are TRBV19 and TRBJ1-4; tentative D call: TRBD1 (5 bases). The CDR3 runs 13 residues. V dropped 3 bases and J dropped 8 bases, with 10 bases sitting between them. CDR1 LNHDA and CDR2 SQIVND come from the germline V gene (reference sequence).

This chain links TRBV11-3 with TRBJ2-1, with a weak D call TRBD1 (6 bases). The CDR3 sequence is 14 residues long. The V end was cut by 3 bases, the J end by 9 bases, with 15 bases between. CDR1 is SGHNT, CDR2 YENEEA, per germline. This chain's CDR3 is CASSFWGPGGEQFF. In DNA, the CDR3 is TGTGCCAGCAGCTTTTGGGGGCCTGGGGGTGAGCAGTTCTTC.

This clone was picked up one time. The rearrangement links TRBV6-5 to TRBJ2-7, with D unclear. Looked up from germline, CDR1 is MNHEY and CDR2 is SVGAGI. The CDR3 extends over 13 amino acids. The ends were cut back, 0 bases at V and 2 bases at J, with 5 bases in the middle. This CDR3 is CASSYSRTYEQYF. Here the CDR3 DNA reads TGTGCCAGCAGTTACTCGAGAACCTACGAGCAGTACTTC.

As for this clone: Other DNA sequences from this sample encode an identical CDR3 as well. The chain joins TRBV9 to TRBJ1-3; D is unresolved. Trimming pared 0 bases from V and 0 bases from J, leaving 7 bases between. Germline CDR1 is SGDLS and CDR2 is YYNGEE. This CDR3 is built from 15 residues. CDR3 DNA sequence: TGTGCCAGCAGCGTAGGTGGCAACTCTGGAAACACCATATATTTT. Its translation is CASSVGGNSGNTIYF. Combining the CDR3 with reference TRBV9 and TRBJ1-3 gives the whole variable domain DSGVTQTPKHLITATGQRVTLRCSPRSGDLSVYWYQQSLDQGLQFLIQYYNGEERAKGNILERFSAQQFPDLHSELNLSSLELGDSALYFCASSVGGNSGNTIYFGEGSWLTVV.

This clone has more than one count but fewer than ten. The V call is TRBV2, the J call TRBJ1-2; 10 positions agree with TRBD1. The CDR3 contains 14 residues. In germline, CDR1 is SNHLY, CDR2 FYNNEI. The ends lost 8 bases at V and 3 bases at J; junction bases unmatched: 6. CDR3 sequence reads: CASGRQGADYGYTF. The CDR3 coding sequence is TGTGCCAGCGGACGACAGGGGGCAGACTATGGCTACACCTTC.

This chain connects TRBV5-4 to TRBJ2-7; D is possibly TRBD1 (5 bases). The germline gives CDR1 SGHNT, CDR2 YYREEE (reference sequence). Trimming took off 4 bases at V and 2 bases at J, with 10 bases between the two ends. The CDR3 is made up of 13 amino acids. For the CDR3, the DNA is TGTGCCAGCAGCGGCAGGGTAGCCTACGAGCAGTACTTC. Protein: CASSGRVAYEQYF.

The rearrangement uses TRBV28 and TRBJ2-2; 12 positions agree with TRBD2. Germline CDR1 MDHEN, CDR2 SYDVKM. J gave up 6 bases and V 5 bases, and 10 bases lay outside the gene matches. The CDR3 loop spans 17 amino acids. The CDR3 protein is CASSGTSGRELSGELFF. For the CDR3, the DNA is TGTGCCAGCAGTGGGACTAGCGGGCGGGAGTTATCCGGGGAGCTGTTTTTT.

This clone was counted at least ten times. The chain is built from TRBV24-1 and TRBJ2-7, with TRBD1 matching over 10 bases. With V trimmed by 5 bases and J by 6 bases, 12 bases remained unmatched. The V gene's germline CDR1 is KGHDR and CDR2 SFDVKD. CDR3 length equals 16 residues. The CDR3, as DNA: TGTGCCACCAGTGGGGACCGCGGGACAGGGGTGGGCGAGCAGTACTTC. It yields the protein CATSGDRGTGVGEQYF.

CDR3 DNA: TGTGCCAGCAGTGACAGGGGGAATCAGCCCCAGCATTTT. It is translated as CASSDRGNQPQHF. The chain recombines TRBV14 with TRBJ1-5, with 9 bases matching TRBD1. V lost 6 bases, J lost 4 bases, and 1 base stayed unmatched. This CDR3 spans 13 amino acids. Germline V gene lookup returns CDR1 SGHDN and CDR2 FVKESK.

The rearrangement joins TRBV19 to TRBJ1-4; 11 nucleotides align to TRBD1. The germline V gene encodes CDR1 LNHDA and CDR2 SQIVND (reference sequence). Trimming at V came to 0 bases and at J to 8 bases, leaving 11 bases not matched to a gene. CDR3 length equals 18 residues. The CDR3 here is CASSIDAFSGTGGEKLFF. CDR3 coding DNA: TGTGCCAGTAGTATAGATGCTTTTTCCGGGACAGGGGGAGAAAAACTGTTTTTT.

The rearrangement uses TRBV15 and TRBJ2-5, with D possibly TRBD1 on 6 matching bases. V shed 8 bases and J shed 1 base, with 17 bases lying between them. This CDR3 spans 15 amino acids. Looked up from germline, CDR1 is LNHNV and CDR2 is YYDKDF (reference sequence). The CDR3 protein is CATGSRGMSQETQYF. The CDR3 coding sequence is TGTGCCACCGGGAGCAGGGGAATGTCCCAAGAGACCCAGTACTTC.

This clone was picked up a small number of times. The chain carries TRBV3-1 (or the pseudogene TRBV3-2) and TRBJ1-1, with 10 bases identical to TRBD1. J was trimmed by 5 bases and V by 1 base; bases with no gene match: 4. The CDR3 totals 15 residues. CDR1 and CDR2 (germline): LGHDT, YNNKEL (reference sequence). CDR3 in amino acids: CASSQVKDRGTEAFF. The CDR3, as DNA: TGTGCCAGCAGCCAAGTAAAGGACAGGGGGACTGAAGCTTTCTTT.

The rearrangement joins TRBV18 to TRBJ2-7; 10 nucleotides match TRBD2. The CDR3 is 17 amino acids. Germline CDR1 is KGHSH and CDR2 is LQKENI. Trimming at V came to 3 bases and at J to 3 bases, leaving 11 bases not matched to a gene. CDR3 sequence: CASSPLSLAGIVYEQYF. Here the CDR3 DNA reads TGTGCCAGCTCACCCCTATCACTAGCGGGAATAGTCTACGAGCAGTACTTC.

This clone was seen just once. The chain combines TRBV7-3 with TRBJ2-3; 7 bases map to TRBD2. Germline V gene data show CDR1 as SGHTA and CDR2 as FQGTGA. V shed 5 bases and J 2 bases; nucleotides not matched to a gene: 4. The length of the CDR3 is 14 residues. The CDR3 bases are TGTGCCAGCAGCCCCGGGACTAACACAGATACGCAGTATTTT. Amino acid sequence: CASSPGTNTDTQYF.

The chain has TRBV10-2 and TRBJ1-5; D gene uncertain. V shed 0 bases and J shed 2 bases, with 8 bases lying between them. The CDR3 spans 15 residues. From germline, CDR1 is WSHSY and CDR2 SAAADI. CDR3 region: CASSESAGGNQPQHF. The CDR3 nucleotides are TGCGCCAGCAGTGAGTCGGCGGGAGGCAATCAGCCCCAGCATTTT.